This T cell receptor (beta chain) was recorded in a study of CD8 T cells in Susac syndrome. Random-hexamer reverse transcription was applied to about 0.45 to 1 ug RNA. Each CDR3 protein gets one entry after TCRdb re-called the immunoSEQ multiplex PCR reads with MiXCR. This sample yields around 80,000 distinct CDR3 sequences, of which approximately 94% are seen a single time; 0.52% belongs to the top ten. V lost 2 bases to trimming and J lost 4 bases; unmatched junction nucleotides: 7. Per germline, CDR1 MNHEY and CDR2 SVGEGT. The CDR3 extends over 15 amino acids. Input material: CD8+ T cells from PBMCs. The clonotype comes from a human donor with Susac syndrome. The gene calls are TRBV6-2 or TRBV6-3 and TRBJ2-7; 8 nucleotides align to TRBD1. CDR3 residues: CASSYPFDRGYEQYF. The CDR3 DNA sequence: TGTGCCAGCAGTTACCCCTTCGACAGGGGTTACGAGCAGTACTTC.